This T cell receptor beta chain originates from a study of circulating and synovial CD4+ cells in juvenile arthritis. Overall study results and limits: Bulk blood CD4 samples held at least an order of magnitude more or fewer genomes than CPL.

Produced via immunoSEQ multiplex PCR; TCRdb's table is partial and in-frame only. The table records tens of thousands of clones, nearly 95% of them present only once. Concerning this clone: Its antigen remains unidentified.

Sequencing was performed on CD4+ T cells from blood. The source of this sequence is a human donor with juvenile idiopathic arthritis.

CDR3 nucleotide sequence: TGTGCCAGCAGTCTCGCGGGGTCCCCTCCCTACGAGCAGTACTTC. Translating gives CASSLAGSPPYEQYF. The chain joins TRBV6-1 to TRBJ2-7, with TRBD2 as a possible D gene (6 bases). Trimming took off 5 bases at V and 2 bases at J, with 16 bases between the two ends. This CDR3 has 15 amino acids. CDR1 and CDR2 from the germline V gene are MNHNS and SASEGT.